The entry below describes one T cell receptor (beta chain). What this receptor recognizes is not known. No clone much larger than this one lies a single base away; base qualities are absent. This sample is part of a study of shared clonotypes between healthy human individuals (dated by TCRdb to 2018 to 2021). Regarding the study in general: The cohort included a few men and a couple of women between 18 and 49 years of age. Leukapheresis yielded between about 0.8 and 9.5 billion PBMCs per donor. To increase sequencing depth and limit assay-specific biases, different laboratories used diverse techniques to prepare libraries and sequence TCR repertoires. Blood TCR repertoires of roughly five healthy adults were deeply sequenced to estimate repertoire size and the extent of clonotype sharing between individuals. For each donor, CD4 naive and CD4 memory were each given three plates, CD8 naive was given two plates, and CD8 memory was given one plate.

Using the deep immunoSEQ assay, multiplex PCR amplified TCR CDR3 regions from genomic DNA. Extracted genomic DNA from each cell subset was spread evenly across all wells of several immunoSEQ 96-well plates, with each plate serving as a replicate. For sorted subsets, around 200 ng genomic DNA, equal to approximately 30,000 T cell genomes, was loaded into each replicate PCR. Purified libraries were measured with a Qubit 3.0 fluorometer, size-checked on a Bioanalyzer 2100, and measured again with the KAPA Library Quantification kit. Each immunoSEQ 96-well plate was sequenced on its own single-read 150-cycle Illumina NextSeq 550 flow cell. Per the original workflow: Because the immunoSEQ output included only junctional sequences and no quality scores, the filtering could not be the same as the filtering used for full-length reads. Sequences were annotated with PyIR, a Python wrapper for IgBLAST v1.9, and V/J genes and CDR3 were assigned using IMGT germline references. Any read was removed if the V/J assignment was weak (E-value above 1e-6), the CDR3 was missing, or the read contained stop codons, out-of-frame junctions, or ambiguous translated residues. A V3J clonotype was defined by an identical inferred V gene, J gene, and CDR3 amino acid sequence. The percentage overlap between two repertoires was calculated by dividing the number of shared unique clonotypes by the size of the smaller repertoire. Repertoire richness was assessed with RTK rarefaction, the Chao1 estimator, and Recon v2.1 estimates of unobserved clonotypes. For all TCRbeta clonotypes obtained by the gDNA method from a handful of donors, generation probabilities were computed with OLGA. TCRdb stores this immuneACCESS table with in-frame sequences only. Part of the clones is absent; in the studies checked, under half of the shortfall reflects unresolved V genes, and no reason is known for the rest. The V and J calls and clone size come from that table; D and trimming were worked out from the DNA. The table for this sample lists some 2,000,000 clones; about 94% of them were counted only once. Of the sample, 0.13% is held by the ten largest clones.

The donors were healthy, HIV-negative adults with no recently reported acute infections or vaccinations. All donors were Caucasian adults living in Nashville, Tennessee, USA. CD4+ T cells were enriched by magnetic negative selection; naive cells were then positively selected on CD45RA, and the negative fraction formed the memory subset. After blood collection by leukapheresis, PBMCs were isolated using Ficoll-Histopaque density gradient centrifugation and then cryopreserved in the vapor phase of liquid nitrogen. Purity and quantity of every magnetically sorted T cell population were checked by analytical flow cytometry. From each sorted fraction, genomic DNA was isolated and quantified by UV absorbance on a Nanodrop 2000c. Overall study outcomes, separate from this receptor: Rarefaction of sorted-subset datasets indicated incomplete sequencing despite the large sequencing depth. Compared with non-shared clonotypes, the clonotypes found in all four sorted-subset donors had higher generation probabilities. Because the study included only a small number of donors, the genetic and exposure-history diversity represented was limited. When a handful of donors were compared, the shared fraction of clonotypes was 5% to 6.5% for naive CD4, over 3% for naive CD8, 2% to 2.5% for memory CD4, and 0.35% to 0.4% for memory CD8. Estimated clonotype richness was generally larger for naive than for memory subsets. Based on pairwise subsampling, the degree of clonotype sharing among donors was expected to be affected by sequencing depth. Sampling was restricted to blood, and TCR repertoires in tissue are likely to differ from TCR repertoires in blood.

The receptor comes from a man between 18 and 29 years old in good health. The source material was naive CD4+ T cells sorted from blood. According to the study, the label for this sample's cell subset or site signals: CD45RA+ positively selected.

The bases are TGTGCCAGCAGCACAAGAGGGACAGGCGAGCAGTACTTC. Translated, this is CASSTRGTGEQYF. Here the chain combines TRBV7-2 and TRBJ2-7; 8 central bases correspond to TRBD1. In the germline V gene, CDR1 corresponds to SGHTA and CDR2 to FQGNSA. There are 13 amino acids in the CDR3, from cysteine to phenylalanine inclusive. Only the CDR3 part of the read is kept: 39 bases, read in frame from the first base. Trimming removed 5 bases from V and 6 bases from J; the gene matches leave 6 bases unexplained.